This T cell receptor (beta chain) was captured in a study of blood T cell repertoires in COVID-19 (TCRdb year 2020). Study-wide context: Samples covering the acute and convalescent phases of COVID-19 were provided by collaborators in the United States, Italy and Spain. The material from the prospective study consisted of cDNA or gDNA derived from T cells, B-cell-depleted T cells, or PBMCs. Subjects who had been exposed to COVID-19, were actively infected with it, or had recovered from it provided the deeply sampled blood TCRbeta repertoires that made up the dataset. A freely available public database, intended as a resource for researchers studying the immune response to SARS-CoV-2, is where the repertoires were released. Samples came from the ongoing ImmuneRACE study (first 160 participants) plus 1,254 subjects from 6 global collaborators. Sample metadata almost always included a de-identified subject ID, COVID-19 status, age in years and sex. Where available, HLA class I and class II types were obtained from metadata supplied by the sample provider rather than from assay-based typing.

The immunoSEQ Assay, a bias-controlled multiplex PCR, was used to amplify TCRbeta CDR3 regions from genomic DNA. For the original study's pipeline: The number of nucleated cells in each sample was estimated from the amplification of reference gene primers within the assay. Sequence reads were collapsed and filtered to measure the absolute abundance of every unique TCRbeta CDR3 rearrangement. For each sample, productive Simpson clonality was calculated by taking the square root of Simpson's diversity index across productive rearrangements. Imported from immuneACCESS, the table was reduced by TCRdb to in-frame sequences with V and J called. These copies leave out some clones; in studies compared against another copy, an unresolved V gene accounts for under half, and the cause of the remainder is not known. That table gives V, J and clone size, and the DNA gave D and trimming. This sample gives some 30,000 clones in total; over 75% of them show up just once. Under 35% of the sample lies in the top ten.

In Seattle, one collaborating source enrolled patients while the infection was active and tracked those patients longitudinally over the course of disease. Collaborating institutions collected whole blood in K2EDTA tubes following their own protocols. For TCRbeta analysis, collaborator samples were shipped as frozen whole blood, as isolated PBMCs, or as DNA extracted from either sample type. After removal of 4 bases from V and 1 base from J, the junction retains 6 bases not matched to a gene. CDR1 is given as LGHDT and CDR2 as YNNKEL, both from the germline V gene (reference sequence). The CDR3 runs 15 residues from the cysteine to the phenylalanine. Solely the CDR3 DNA is kept, with 45 bases framed from the first base. What the research found in general, with its limitations: Clinical and demographic metadata were provided uncurated, with the amount varying by source and participant.

This clone was detected only a few times. This receptor's antigen is unknown. Base quality data are lacking; no much larger clone is found one base away. The sequence came from a woman of 80 years or more with COVID-19, enrolled during active disease. The V and J genes are TRBV3-1 (or the pseudogene TRBV3-2) and TRBJ2-5, and 7 bases in between align with TRBD1. Sequencing was performed on peripheral blood. CDR3 reads: CASSPRDSPQETQYF. The DNA reads TGTGCCAGCAGCCCTCGGGACAGCCCCCAAGAGACCCAGTACTTC.